Following are 3 T cell receptor beta chains from one sample sequenced in a study of shared clonotypes between healthy human individuals. Libraries were prepared by immunoSEQ multiplex PCR; TCRdb keeps only in-frame clonotypes and omits some of them. The top ten hold approximately 1.2% of the sample, which has 1.5 million to 2.5 million clones, just under 95% seen once. Naivety among CD8 cells was defined by CD45RO negativity and positive CCR7 selection, thereby excluding terminally differentiated effector memory CD45RA+ cells. Sequenced sample: naive CD8+ T cells sorted from blood. These receptors were taken from a man aged 18-30 years in good health.

About this clone: The same CDR3 also results from other DNA sequences found in this sample. The gene calls are TRBV30 and TRBJ2-3, with 7 bases matching TRBD2. V gave up 2 bases and J gave up 6 bases; unmatched junction bases: 8. CDR3 size: 14 residues. The germline CDR1 and CDR2 sequences are GTSNPN and SVGIG (reference sequence). CDR3 in amino acids: CAWSLAGVADTQYF. The CDR3 DNA follows: TGTGCCTGGAGTCTCGCGGGGGTCGCGGATACGCAGTATTTT.

The V call is TRBV13, the J call TRBJ2-1; D assignment may be TRBD1 or TRBD2 (7 bases each). Germline V gene data show CDR1 as PRHDT and CDR2 as FYEKMQ (reference sequence). V gave up 4 bases and J gave up 1 base, with 20 bases separating them. CDR3 length: 18 residues. CDR3 DNA sequence: TGTGCCAGCAGCTCTAATCTTCAGGGGGGGTCGTCCTACAATGAGCAGTTCTTC. It translates to CASSSNLQGGSSYNEQFF. Full variable domain (missing parts from reference TRBV13 and TRBJ2-1): AAGVIQSPRHLIKEKRETATLKCYPIPRHDTVYWYQQGPGQDPQFLISFYEKMQSDKGSIPDRFSAQQFSDYHSELNMSSLELGDSALYFCASSSNLQGGSSYNEQFFGPGTRLTVL.

V and J are TRBV28 and TRBJ1-5; 9 bases map to TRBD1. The V and J ends lost 6 bases and 5 bases, in that order; junction bases with no gene match: 5. There are 14 residues in the CDR3. Germline loops: CDR1 MDHEN, CDR2 SYDVKM. CDR3 in amino acids: CASSWGQGHQPQHF. The CDR3 DNA sequence: TGTGCCAGCAGCTGGGGACAGGGCCATCAGCCCCAGCATTTT.